Listed here is a single TCR beta chain. The data derive from a study of blood T cell repertoires in COVID-19. The CDR3 loop spans 15 amino acids. J lost 3 bases, V lost 5 bases, and 8 bases had no gene match. Per the germline V gene, CDR1 is SNHLY and CDR2 is FYNNEI. The table came from immunoSEQ multiplex PCR; TCRdb's copy has only in-frame clones and leaves some out. This sample yields under 350,000 clones, of which around nine tenths are seen a single time; roughly 7% belongs to the top ten. The specimen was peripheral blood. J is TRBJ2-7 and V is TRBV2; 9 nucleotides match TRBD1. This receptor was identified in a woman under 40 with COVID-19, enrolled during active disease. The CDR3 DNA is TGTGCCAGCAGTAACCGACAGGGGGGAAACTACGAGCAGTACTTC. Amino acids: CASSNRQGGNYEQYF.